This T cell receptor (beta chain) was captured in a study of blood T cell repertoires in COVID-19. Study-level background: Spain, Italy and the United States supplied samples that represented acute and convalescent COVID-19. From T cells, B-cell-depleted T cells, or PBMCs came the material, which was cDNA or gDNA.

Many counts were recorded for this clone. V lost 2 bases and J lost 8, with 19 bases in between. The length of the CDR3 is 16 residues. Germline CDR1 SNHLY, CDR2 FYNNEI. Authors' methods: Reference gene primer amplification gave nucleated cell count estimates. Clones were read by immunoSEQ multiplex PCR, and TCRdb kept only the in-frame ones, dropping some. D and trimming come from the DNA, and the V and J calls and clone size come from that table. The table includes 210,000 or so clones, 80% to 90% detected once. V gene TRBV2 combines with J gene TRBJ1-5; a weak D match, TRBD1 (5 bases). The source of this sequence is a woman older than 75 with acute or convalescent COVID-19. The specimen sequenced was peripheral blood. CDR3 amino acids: CASSEIGSGVGKPQHF. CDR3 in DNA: TGTGCCAGCAGTGAAATCGGTTCGGGGGTTGGGAAGCCCCAGCATTTT.